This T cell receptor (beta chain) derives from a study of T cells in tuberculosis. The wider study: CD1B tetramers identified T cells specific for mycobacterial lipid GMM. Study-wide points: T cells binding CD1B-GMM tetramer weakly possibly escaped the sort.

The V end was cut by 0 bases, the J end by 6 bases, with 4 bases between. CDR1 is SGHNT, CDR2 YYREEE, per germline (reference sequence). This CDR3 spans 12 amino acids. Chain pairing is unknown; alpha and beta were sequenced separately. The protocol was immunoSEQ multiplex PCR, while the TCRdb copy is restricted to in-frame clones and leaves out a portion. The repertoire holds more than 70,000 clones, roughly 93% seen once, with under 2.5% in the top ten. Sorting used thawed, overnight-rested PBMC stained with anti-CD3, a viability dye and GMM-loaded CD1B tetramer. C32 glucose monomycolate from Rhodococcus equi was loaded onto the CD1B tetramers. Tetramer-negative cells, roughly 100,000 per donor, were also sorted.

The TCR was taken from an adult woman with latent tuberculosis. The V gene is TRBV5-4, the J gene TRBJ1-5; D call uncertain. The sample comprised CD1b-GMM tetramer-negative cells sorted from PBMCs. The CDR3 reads CASSLDSQPQHF. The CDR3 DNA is TGTGCCAGCAGCTTGGACAGTCAGCCCCAGCATTTT. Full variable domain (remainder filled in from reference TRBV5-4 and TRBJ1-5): ETGVTQSPTHLIKTRGQQVTLRCSSQSGHNTVSWYQQALGQGPQFIFQYYREEENGRGNFPPRFSGLQFPNYSSELNVNALELDDSALYLCASSLDSQPQHFGDGTRLSIL.